This is a list of T cell receptor beta chains from one sample in a study of T cells in Graves' hyperthyroidism and ophthalmopathy. A single record per CDR3 protein comes from TCRdb applying MiXCR to the multiplex PCR reads. Among around 500,000 distinct CDR3 sequences, roughly 23% were seen once, and the ten largest hold about half. Material: blood. All receptors come from a woman aged 70 to 79 with Graves' ophthalmopathy. Both conserved end residues are trimmed from each CDR3. The order of the fields is J gene, clone size, V gene, CDR3 protein. A row's size may be missing; if present it is once, few, many or a size class.

TRBJ2-3,NA,TRBV29-1,SVKGQSTDTQY
TRBJ2-7,NA,TRBV7-3,ASSQGGGARSYEQY
TRBJ1-2,once,TRBV29-1,SVEDRDTTYGYI
TRBJ2-4,NA,TRBV19,ASSLGVTSIQY
TRBJ2-7,few,TRBV28,ASSPEGQGYLVAYEQY
TRBJ2-7,NA,TRBV5-1,ASRPQPGQGASYEQY
TRBJ2-1,few,TRBV12-5,ASGVTSGRAAQF
TRBJ2-1,few,TRBV7-2,ASSLMFNEQF
TRBJ1-3,NA,TRBV2,ASSEASWDGNTIY
TRBJ1-5,NA,TRBV19,ASSRHSASQQPQH
TRBJ2-7,NA,TRBV9,ASSVEGQGLNEQY
TRBJ2-3,NA,TRBV19,ASRRDLSTDTQY
TRBJ1-1,many,TRBV15,ATSRPSRGSNTEAF
TRBJ2-5,NA,TRBV24-1,ATSEPGQGEETQY
TRBJ1-2,NA,TRBV27,ASSPYRDRVGGYT
TRBJ1-2,few,TRBV20-1,SALGTGGGERGYT
TRBJ1-5,NA,TRBV19,ASSPRTGGSNQPQH
TRBJ1-5,few,TRBV20-1,SARDELGQGGRNQPQH
TRBJ1-6,few,TRBV6-1,ASNGQLTDSPLH
TRBJ2-1,NA,TRBV7-2,ASSFRDRSYNEQF
TRBJ1-1,many,TRBV2,ASSTMEQGVWNTEAF
TRBJ2-7,few,TRBV11-3,ASSLWTGGIYEQY
TRBJ2-1,NA,TRBV5-4,ASSPSSGAYNEQF
TRBJ2-2,few,TRBV24-1,ATSGDFNTGELF
TRBJ2-4,NA,TRBV19,ASSIFGAKNIQY
TRBJ1-3,NA,TRBV12-3/TRBV12-4,ASSFSPGTGNTIY
TRBJ1-5,NA,TRBV12-5,ASALGGSNQPQH
TRBJ1-1,many,TRBV2,ASSDTTGGYVTEAF
TRBJ1-2,NA,TRBV7-9,ASSHGRQGRIYGYT
TRBJ1-6,NA,TRBV6-1,ASSRAAYNSPLH
TRBJ1-3,NA,TRBV30,AWSVPTGGNTIY
TRBJ2-4,NA,TRBV19,ASRVQGARDIQY
TRBJ1-2,NA,TRBV7-2,ASSLITVNYGYT
TRBJ2-7,NA,TRBV7-2,ASSLFLAGGREQY
TRBJ2-7,NA,TRBV20-1,SARWPNTYEQY
TRBJ2-4,NA,TRBV11-2,ASSPTLAGEGNIQY
TRBJ1-2,few,TRBV9,ASSVEGGSAGYT
TRBJ1-4,few,TRBV20-1,SASGRATPNEKLF
TRBJ1-1,many,TRBV10-3,AISQPAWVIGGLNTEAF
TRBJ2-2,many,TRBV2,ASSERSSGSSGELF
TRBJ2-2,few,TRBV3-1,ASSQDAGATGELF
TRBJ2-7,NA,TRBV29-1,SVEYAASGSYEQY
TRBJ1-2,NA,TRBV11-2,ASSLFCQGQLNGYT
TRBJ1-2,NA,TRBV10-1,ASSETRINGYT
TRBJ2-3,many,TRBV11-2,ASSLAGYTDTQY
TRBJ2-3,many,TRBV2,ASSEMVGRSYGTDTQY
TRBJ2-5,NA,TRBV5-1,ASRMIGLETQY
TRBJ1-5,NA,TRBV6-2/TRBV6-3,ASKGVGPNQPQH
TRBJ2-1,NA,TRBV2,ASSARARGDEQF
TRBJ1-2,NA,TRBV10-1,ASRCRGKQTFWYGYT